One sample yielded the 19 T cell receptor beta chains listed below, sequenced in a study of blood T cell repertoires in COVID-19. The assay was immunoSEQ multiplex PCR, and TCRdb's table has in-frame clones only and misses some. Of approximately 150,000 clones listed, roughly 90% are singletons. The sample was peripheral blood. The receptors stem from a man in his fifties or sixties with active or convalescent COVID-19.

This clone was recorded a few times. The CDR3 here is CATRRQGGTNEKLFF. The CDR3 coding sequence is TGTGCCACTCGACGACAGGGAGGTACTAATGAAAAACTGTTTTTT. V gene TRBV6-5 combines with J gene TRBJ1-4; TRBD1 matches 7 bases. The CDR3 length is 15 residues. V lost 10 bases and J lost 2; bases outside the gene matches: 10. Germline V gives CDR1 MNHEY, CDR2 SVGAGI.

This clone was counted only a few times. The chain couples TRBV7-9 to TRBJ1-2; no clear D gene. Per the germline V gene, CDR1 is SEHNR and CDR2 is FQNEAQ (reference sequence). The V end was cut by 2 bases, the J end by 3 bases, with 4 bases between. The CDR3 totals 12 residues. Here the CDR3 reads CASSLSDYGYTF. The CDR3 nucleotides are TGTGCCAGCAGCTTATCGGACTATGGCTACACCTTC.

This clone came up once. The chain carries TRBV5-1 and TRBJ1-2, with 12 bases that match TRBD1. Germline CDR1 is SGHRS and CDR2 is YFSETQ. V lost 4 bases to trimming and J lost 4 bases; unmatched junction nucleotides: 2. The CDR3 extends over 14 amino acids. CDR3 protein: CASSRGQGAYGYTF. As DNA, the CDR3 is TGCGCCAGCAGCAGGGGACAGGGGGCCTATGGCTACACCTTC.

V gene TRBV24-1 combines with J gene TRBJ2-5; 10 bases align to TRBD1. The germline CDR1 and CDR2 sequences are KGHDR and SFDVKD. J gave up 5 bases and V 5 bases, and 7 bases lay outside the gene matches. This CDR3 spans 15 amino acids. The CDR3 DNA follows: TGTGCCACCAGTGCCTCGGGACAGGGGATGGAGACCCAGTACTTC. Residues: CATSASGQGMETQYF.

CDR3 nucleotide sequence: TGTGCCAGTAGTAACCCACAACTGGGGAGGTTCACAGATACGCAGTATTTT. Amino acids: CASSNPQLGRFTDTQYF. The chain links TRBV19 to TRBJ2-3; TRBD2 might be the D (6 bases). The CDR3 consists of 17 residues. V was clipped by 4 bases and J by 2 bases, with 19 bases between them. Germline V gene sequence: CDR1 LNHDA, CDR2 SQIVND (reference sequence).

The CDR3 region is CASSLARVQGKGVEKLFF. The CDR3 coding sequence is TGCGCCAGCAGCTTGGCCAGGGTACAGGGAAAGGGAGTCGAAAAACTGTTTTTT. The chain couples TRBV5-1 to TRBJ1-4; maybe TRBD1 (6 bases). Deletions cut 0 bases from V and 8 bases from J, with 23 bases between. CDR1 and CDR2 from the germline V gene are SGHRS and YFSETQ. The CDR3 covers 18 residues.

The chain carries TRBV11-2 and TRBJ1-6, with D possibly TRBD1 on 5 matching bases. V was trimmed by 5 bases and J by 8 bases, leaving 13 bases between them. CDR3 length: 14 amino acids. Germline CDR1 is SGHAT and CDR2 is FQNNGV. CDR3: CASSLQGGYSPLHF. As DNA, the CDR3 is TGTGCCAGCAGCCTGCAGGGTGGGTATTCACCCCTCCACTTT.

The J gene is TRBJ1-1, the V gene TRBV19; 8 positions agree with TRBD1. Trimming cost V 6 bases and J 2 bases; bases outside gene matches: 11. This CDR3 has 16 residues. The germline V gene encodes CDR1 LNHDA and CDR2 SQIVND (reference sequence). CDR3 in amino acids: CASRYSSRGRNTEAFF. CDR3 DNA: TGTGCCAGTAGATACTCCTCCAGGGGGCGAAACACTGAAGCTTTCTTT. Together with reference TRBV19 and TRBJ1-1, the CDR3 gives the full variable domain: DGGITQSPKYLFRKEGQNVTLSCEQNLNHDAMYWYRQDPGQGLRLIYYSQIVNDFQKGDIAEGYSVSREKKESFPLTVTSAQKNPTAFYLCASRYSSRGRNTEAFFGQGTRLTVV.

This clone appeared once. This rearrangement joins TRBV10-3 to TRBJ2-5, with 7 nucleotides matching TRBD2. V trimming: 0 bases; J trimming: 7 bases; junction bases outside the gene matches: 5. The CDR3 is made up of 14 amino acids. Germline V gene sequence: CDR1 ENHRY, CDR2 SYGVKD. The CDR3 loop is CAISESGGHGTQYF. In nucleotides, the CDR3 is TGTGCCATCAGTGAGTCGGGAGGGCACGGGACCCAGTACTTC.

CDR3: CASSSDAIGGKLFF. DNA of the CDR3: TGTGCCAGCAGCTCCGACGCGATCGGCGGAAAACTGTTTTTT. The chain carries TRBV7-2 and TRBJ1-4; D is uncertain. Germline V CDR1 and CDR2: SGHTA, FQGNSA. The V gene lost 4 bases and the J gene lost 10 bases, with 16 bases spanning the gap. The CDR3 loop spans 14 amino acids.

This clone was observed a single time. This chain joins TRBV6-5 and TRBJ1-2, with TRBD1 identical over 9 bases. This CDR3 spans 14 amino acids. From germline, CDR1 is MNHEY and CDR2 SVGAGI. V lost 6 bases to trimming and J lost 6 bases; unmatched junction nucleotides: 8. CDR3: CASSRWDREDGYTF. In nucleotides, the CDR3 is TGTGCCAGCAGCCGATGGGACAGGGAAGATGGCTACACCTTC.

CDR3 nucleotide sequence: TGTGCCAGCAGTTACGACAGGGGAAACACTGAAGCTTTCTTT. Its translation: CASSYDRGNTEAFF. This rearrangement joins TRBV28 to TRBJ1-1; TRBD1 aligns across 8 bases. Per germline, CDR1 MDHEN and CDR2 SYDVKM. The length of the CDR3 is 14 residues. Germline trimming cut 4 bases from V and 2 bases from J; bases unmatched to any gene: 3.

This clone showed up just a few times. The chain is built from TRBV10-2 and TRBJ1-1, with D tentatively TRBD1 (5 bases). This CDR3 has 12 amino acids. Germline values: CDR1 WSHSY, CDR2 SAAADI. V lost 8 bases and J 7 bases, leaving 14 bases between the germline ends. The CDR3 nucleotides are TGCGCCAGCGGGACGGGAGTTGTTGAAGCTTTCTTT. Translated, it gives CASGTGVVEAFF.

The V and J genes are TRBV7-5 and TRBJ2-7; no DNA check was done on the table's D call, TRBD2. TRBV7-5 is labeled a pseudogene. The CDR3 spans 17 residues. CDR3 amino acids: CVRSIIVTSGSPYEQYF. The CDR3 bases are TGTGTCAGAAGCATAATAGTGACTAGCGGGAGCCCCTACGAGCAGTACTTC.

As DNA, the CDR3 is TGTGCCATCAGTGAGGCAGGGGGCCTTACCGGGGAGCTGTTTTTT. This codes for CAISEAGGLTGELFF. The genes are TRBV10-3 and TRBJ2-2, with 8 nucleotides matching TRBD1. The CDR3 is made up of 15 amino acids. Trimming at V came to 2 bases and at J to 5 bases, leaving 4 bases not matched to a gene. Germline CDR1 and CDR2: ENHRY and SYGVKD.

The chain uses TRBV19 and TRBJ2-3; the match to TRBD2 covers 9 bases. The V segment lost 7 bases and the J segment 6 bases; nucleotides outside the gene matches: 11. Germline lookup yields CDR1 LNHDA and CDR2 SQIVND (reference sequence). This CDR3 has 15 residues. The CDR3 DNA is TGTGCCAGTACTCGACTAGCGGATAGTCGGGATACGCAGTATTTT. This codes for CASTRLADSRDTQYF.

This chain connects TRBV5-4 to TRBJ2-2, with D hard to call. CDR3 length: 14 residues. Deletions cut 1 base from V and 8 bases from J, with 12 bases between. CDR1 and CDR2 (germline): SGHNT, YYREEE (reference sequence). The CDR3: CASSLFGSQGELFF. In nucleotides, the CDR3 is TGTGCCAGCAGCTTGTTCGGGTCGCAGGGGGAGCTGTTTTTT.

The gene calls are TRBV6-6 and TRBJ1-6; 9 nucleotides match TRBD1. V lost 11 bases to trimming and J lost 5 bases; unmatched junction nucleotides: 7. This CDR3 has 14 residues. The germline V gene has CDR1 MNHNY and CDR2 SVGAGI (reference sequence). The CDR3 spells CACSWDRDNSPLHF. CDR3 coding DNA: TGTGCCTGCTCATGGGACAGGGATAATTCACCCCTCCACTTT.

The V and J genes are TRBV7-9 and TRBJ1-3; 8 bases align to TRBD1. The germline V gene has CDR1 SEHNR and CDR2 FQNEAQ (reference sequence). Trimming took 5 bases from V and 4 from J; bases not matched to a gene: 7. The CDR3 is made up of 15 amino acids. CDR3 in DNA: TGTGCCAGCAGCCGTAGACAGGGGAAAGGAAACACCATATATTTT. Its translation is CASSRRQGKGNTIYF.